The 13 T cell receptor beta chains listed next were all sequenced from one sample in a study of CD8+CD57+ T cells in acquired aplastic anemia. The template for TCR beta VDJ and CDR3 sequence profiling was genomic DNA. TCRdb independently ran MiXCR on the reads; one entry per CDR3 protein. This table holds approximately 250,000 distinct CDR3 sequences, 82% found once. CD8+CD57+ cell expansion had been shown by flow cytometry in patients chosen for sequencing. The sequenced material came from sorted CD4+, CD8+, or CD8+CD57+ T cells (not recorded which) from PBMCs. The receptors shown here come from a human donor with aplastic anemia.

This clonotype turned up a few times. Here the CDR3 reads CASRTPGQGSHEQYF. The CDR3 DNA follows: TGTGCCAGCAGGACACCGGGACAGGGAAGTCACGAGCAGTACTTC. The chain employs TRBV6-4 and TRBJ2-7; 9 bases are a match to TRBD1. Per the germline V gene, CDR1 is MRHNA and CDR2 is SNTAGT. The CDR3 loop spans 15 amino acids. With 6 bases clipped from V and 5 bases from J, the junction kept 11 bases outside the gene matches.

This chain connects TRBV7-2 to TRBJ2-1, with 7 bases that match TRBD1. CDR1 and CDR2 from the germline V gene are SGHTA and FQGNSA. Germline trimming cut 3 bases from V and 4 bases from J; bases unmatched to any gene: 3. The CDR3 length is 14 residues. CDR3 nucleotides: TGTGCCAGCAGCTTGGGACAGCTTTACAATGAGCAGTTCTTC. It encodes CASSLGQLYNEQFF.

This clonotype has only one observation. The CDR3 spells CAGQGARETQDFVLTF. The DNA of the CDR3 is TGTGCCGGACAGGGGGCGAGGGAGACCCAGGACTTCGTGCTGACTTTC. The chain recombines TRBV7-9 with TRBJ2-6; 11 bases line up with TRBD1. The CDR3 consists of 16 residues. Germline CDR1 reads SEHNR; CDR2 reads FQNEAQ (reference sequence). After removal of 11 bases from V and 16 bases from J, the junction contained 22 bases not matched to a gene.

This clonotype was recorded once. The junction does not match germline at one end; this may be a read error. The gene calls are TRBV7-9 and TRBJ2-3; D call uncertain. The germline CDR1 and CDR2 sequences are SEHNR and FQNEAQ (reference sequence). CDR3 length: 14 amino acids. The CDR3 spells CASSIAFYEQYVWF. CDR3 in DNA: TGTGCCAGCAGCATAGCCTTCTACGAGCAGTACGTCTGGTTT.

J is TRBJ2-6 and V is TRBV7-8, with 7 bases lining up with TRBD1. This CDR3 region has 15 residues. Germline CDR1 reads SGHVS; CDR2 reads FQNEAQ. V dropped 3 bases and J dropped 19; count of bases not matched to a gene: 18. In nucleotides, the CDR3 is TGTGCCAGCAGCTTTCGTCCAGCCGGGACAGCCCTTTCCACTTTC. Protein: CASSFRPAGTALSTF.

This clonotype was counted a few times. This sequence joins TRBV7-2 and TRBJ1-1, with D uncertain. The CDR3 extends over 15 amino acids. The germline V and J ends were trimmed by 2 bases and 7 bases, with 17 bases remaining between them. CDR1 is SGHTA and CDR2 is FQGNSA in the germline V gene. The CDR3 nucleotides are TGTGCCAGCAGCTTATCGGGCGGTCCGCAAGATGAAGCTTTCTTT. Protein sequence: CASSLSGGPQDEAFF.

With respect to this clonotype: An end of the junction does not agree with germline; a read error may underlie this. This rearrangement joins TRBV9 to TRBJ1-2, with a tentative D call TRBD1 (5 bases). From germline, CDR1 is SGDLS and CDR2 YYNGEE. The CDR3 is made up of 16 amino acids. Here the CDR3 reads CASSGDGDGGYTFGSF. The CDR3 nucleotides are TGTGCCAGCAGCGGGGATGGGGACGGTGGCTACACTTTCGGTTCCTTC.

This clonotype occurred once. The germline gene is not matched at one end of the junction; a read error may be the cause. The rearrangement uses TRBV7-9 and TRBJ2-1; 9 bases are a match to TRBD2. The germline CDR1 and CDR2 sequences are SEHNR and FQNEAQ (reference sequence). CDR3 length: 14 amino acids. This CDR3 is CASSLQRSGGSDVF. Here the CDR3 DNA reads TGTGCCAGCAGCTTGCAAAGAAGCGGGGGGAGCGATGTGTTC.

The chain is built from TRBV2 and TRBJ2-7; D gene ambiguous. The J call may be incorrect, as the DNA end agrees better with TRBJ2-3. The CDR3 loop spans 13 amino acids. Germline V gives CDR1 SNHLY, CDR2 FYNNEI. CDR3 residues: CASGYGGGNEQYF. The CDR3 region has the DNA TGTGCCAGCGGCTACGGCGGTGGCAACGAGCAGTATTTT.

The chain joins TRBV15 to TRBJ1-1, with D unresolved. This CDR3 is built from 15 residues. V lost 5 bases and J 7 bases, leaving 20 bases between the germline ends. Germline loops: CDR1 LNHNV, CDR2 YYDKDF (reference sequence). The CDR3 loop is CATSCRGGGQDEAFF. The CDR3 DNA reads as TGTGCCACCAGCTGCCGAGGCGGAGGCCAAGATGAAGCTTTCTTT.

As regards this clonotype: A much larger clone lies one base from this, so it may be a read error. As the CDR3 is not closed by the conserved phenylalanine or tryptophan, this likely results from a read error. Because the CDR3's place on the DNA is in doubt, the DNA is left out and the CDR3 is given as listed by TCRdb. CDR3 sequence reads: CASGDGGTDTQYLYS. J is TRBJ2-5 and V is TRBV2; TRBD1, the table's D call, lacks a check against the DNA. The CDR3 comprises 15 residues, both ends counted. Per the germline V gene, CDR1 is SNHLY and CDR2 is FYNNEI.

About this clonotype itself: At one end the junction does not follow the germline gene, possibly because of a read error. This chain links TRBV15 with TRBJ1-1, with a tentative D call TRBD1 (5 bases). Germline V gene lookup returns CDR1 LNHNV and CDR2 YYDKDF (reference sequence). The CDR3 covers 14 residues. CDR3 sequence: CASSWGSHVEAAFF. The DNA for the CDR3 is TGTGCCAGCAGCTGGGGCTCCCACGTCGAGGCCGCTTTCTTC.

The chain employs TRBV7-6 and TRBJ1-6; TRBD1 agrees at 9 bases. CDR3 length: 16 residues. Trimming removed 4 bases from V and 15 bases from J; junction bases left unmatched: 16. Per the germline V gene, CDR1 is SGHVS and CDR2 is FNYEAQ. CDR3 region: CASSSDRGDYTPHLHF. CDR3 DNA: TGTGCCAGCAGCTCGGACAGGGGCGACTATACCCCACACCTCCACTTT.